This T cell receptor beta chain was captured in a study of a mutant IDH1 vaccine in newly diagnosed glioma listed by TCRdb under 2021. Notes on the research overall: Vaccination began 4-6 weeks after radiotherapy alone, or alongside temozolomide cycles in the chemotherapy-containing groups. Prior to enrollment, standard therapy consisting of radiotherapy alone, temozolomide alone, or radiochemotherapy with temozolomide had been administered to patients, with the combination being received by most patients. Six visits were used for peripheral blood collection: V03 (baseline), V05, V07, V10, V12 and V13. Visit V12 was the week-35 safety follow-up and visit V13 was the week-47 end of study. Longitudinal TCRB deep sequencing was done for some 25 treated patients, wherever samples were available for exploratory analyses. Of the roughly 30 treated patients, 62.5% were male and 37.5% were female, and a mean age of about 37 years was recorded.

Per the publication, the time point label means: week 47, end of study. A 20-mer mutant IDH1 peptide at 300 micrograms in Montanide made up each vaccine dose, which was injected subcutaneously together with topical imiquimod. Across visits V03 through V10, patients got a total of eight vaccinations, given in weeks 1, 3, 5, 7, 11, 15, 19 and 23. Donors had newly diagnosed WHO grade 3 or 4 IDH1-mutant astrocytomas with loss of nuclear ATRX. The samples were drawn from NOA16, a multicentre, single-arm, open-label phase I trial in Germany that tested a mutant IDH1 peptide vaccine in humans for the first time. The DNeasy Blood and Tissue Kit was used to extract genomic DNA from EDTA blood for TCRB sequencing. Library method: the immunoSEQ multiplex PCR assay. Rearranged TCR beta chain sequences were amplified with the hsTCRB Kit following the manufacturer's protocol. TCRB libraries were sequenced on an Illumina MiSeq. The authors' pipeline ran thus. The proprietary platform of the kit vendor was used for demultiplexing, trimming and gene mapping. TCRdb stores this immuneACCESS table with in-frame sequences only. Part of the clones is absent; in the studies checked, under half of the shortfall reflects unresolved V genes, and no reason is known for the rest. The D gene and trimming were derived from the DNA, and the V and J assignments and clone size from that table. A total of fewer than 70,000 clones appear in this sample, roughly 80% of them only once. The ten biggest clones cover around 4.1% of the sample.

Overall results and qualifications from the work: The authors noted that analyses of patient blood samples could not be reproduced because of sample limitations. No apparent relationship was observed between pseudoprogression and alterations in the top peripheral T cell clonotypes detected by TCRB sequencing. Availability determined which PBMC samples were chosen for TCRB deep sequencing. Immune responses induced by the vaccine were seen in 90% to 95% of patients across multiple MHC alleles.

From its cysteine to its phenylalanine, the CDR3 spans 14 amino acids. Here the CDR3 DNA is all that survives: 42 bases in frame from base 1. V was cut back by 3 bases and J by 2 bases, leaving a gap of 8 bases between them. The germline V gene encodes CDR1 SGHRS and CDR2 YFSETQ. This clone was seen only a few times. There is no known antigen for this receptor. No clone much larger than this one lies a single base away; base qualities are absent. This specimen consisted of PBMCs, obtained from a glioma patient whose treatment included an IDH1 peptide vaccine. The receptor's source is a man aged 30 to 39 with glioma. This chain joins TRBV5-1 to TRBJ2-2; a weak D assignment points to TRBD2 (6 bases agree). This receptor has the CDR3 CASSWDFNTGELFF. The sequenced DNA is TGCGCCAGCAGCTGGGACTTCAACACCGGGGAGCTGTTTTTT. The reference TRBV5-1 and TRBJ2-2 proteins fill in what lies around the CDR3, so the full variable domain reads KAGVTQTPRYLIKTRGQQVTLSCSPISGHRSVSWYQQTPGQGLQFLFEYFSETQRNKGNFPGRFSGRQFSNSRSEMNVSTLELGDSALYLCASSWDFNTGELFFGEGSRLTVL.